This T cell receptor (beta chain) came from a study of OX40 agonist ivuxolimab in advanced cancers. At the level of the study: One patient with hepatocellular carcinoma and two with cutaneous melanoma, three in all, had partial responses.

TCRdb keeps only in-frame clones here, not all; method: immunoSEQ multiplex PCR. The data show about 120,000 clones, approximately 92% seen once. From germline, CDR1 is SGHAT and CDR2 FQNNGV. The V gene lost 0 bases and the J gene lost 2 bases, with 9 bases spanning the gap. The CDR3 spans 15 residues. The clonotype originates from an adult with an advanced solid tumor such as melanoma, head and neck, liver or kidney cancer. The rearrangement joins TRBV11-2 to TRBJ2-3; D may be TRBD2 (5 bases). This sample comprised CD4+ or CD8+ T cells sorted from blood, obtained in a trial of the OX40 agonist ivuxolimab. CDR3 amino acids: CASSLDGRDTDTQYF. In nucleotides, the CDR3 is TGTGCCAGCAGCTTAGACGGTCGGGACACAGATACGCAGTATTTT.